Listed here are 27 T cell receptor beta chains from one sample, sequenced in a study of radiation and T cells in renal cell carcinoma. Time point indicated: baseline pretreatment blood. Treatment defined: 15 Gy SBRT to primary tumor, nephrectomy 4 weeks later. Repertoires were generated with immunoSEQ multiplex PCR, while TCRdb's copy carries only in-frame clones and drops some. The sample lists roughly 100,000 clones, about 88% occurring once. The sequencing used blood, collected from a patient whose treatment included radiotherapy and nephrectomy. These receptors originate from a man aged 45-60 years with renal cell carcinoma.

The chain combines TRBV7-9 with TRBJ2-5; D is possibly TRBD1 or TRBD2 (5 bases each). Germline values: CDR1 SEHNR, CDR2 FQNEAQ (reference sequence). Trimming pared 2 bases from V and 1 base from J, leaving 11 bases between. The CDR3 runs 15 residues. CDR3 in amino acids: CASSLSGSSQETQYF. The CDR3 DNA reads as TGTGCCAGCAGCTTATCAGGGAGTAGCCAAGAGACCCAGTACTTC.

The gene calls are TRBV25-1 and TRBJ1-2; D unresolved. The germline V gene has CDR1 MGHDK and CDR2 SYGVNS. The CDR3 runs to 13 residues. The V and J ends lost 10 bases and 3 bases respectively, with 15 bases between them. In nucleotides, the CDR3 is TGTGCCACCCCGGGGAGGGATTACTATGGCTACACCTTC. Translated: CATPGRDYYGYTF.

This chain uses TRBV28 with TRBJ2-3; 7 bases fit TRBD2. V lost 9 bases and J lost 5; bases outside the gene matches: 14. The CDR3 is 15 amino acids. Germline CDR1 and CDR2: MDHEN and SYDVKM. CDR3 sequence reads: CASESSGPGEDTQYF. CDR3 nucleotide sequence: TGTGCCAGTGAGTCTAGCGGCCCCGGGGAAGATACGCAGTATTTT.

The chain carries TRBV7-9 and TRBJ1-3; 8 nucleotides agree with TRBD1. This CDR3 has 15 amino acids. Germline V gives CDR1 SEHNR, CDR2 FQNEAQ (reference sequence). The V and J ends lost 6 bases and 0 bases, in that order; junction bases with no gene match: 4. The CDR3: CASSRDRSSGNTIYF. In DNA form, the CDR3 reads TGTGCCAGCAGTCGGGACAGGAGCTCTGGAAACACCATATATTTT.

The rearrangement uses TRBV7-2 and TRBJ1-6; maybe TRBD1 (5 bases). The length of the CDR3 is 14 residues. Trimming cost V 2 bases and J 5 bases, with 7 bases left between them. The germline V gene encodes CDR1 SGHTA and CDR2 FQGNSA. CDR3 sequence (DNA): TGTGCCAGCAGCTTACAGGGAAATAATTCACCCCTCCACTTT. Amino acids: CASSLQGNNSPLHF.

The gene calls are TRBV19 and TRBJ2-3; no reliable D call. Trimming pared 5 bases from V and 0 bases from J, leaving 12 bases between. CDR1 is LNHDA, CDR2 SQIVND, per germline (reference sequence). The CDR3 has 15 residues. CDR3 loop: CASSETDYSTDTQYF. In DNA form, the CDR3 reads TGTGCCAGTAGTGAAACAGATTATAGCACAGATACGCAGTATTTT. The full variable domain, with the rest looked up from reference TRBV19 and TRBJ2-3, is DGGITQSPKYLFRKEGQNVTLSCEQNLNHDAMYWYRQDPGQGLRLIYYSQIVNDFQKGDIAEGYSVSREKKESFPLTVTSAQKNPTAFYLCASSETDYSTDTQYFGPGTRLTVL.

The rearrangement joins TRBV14 to TRBJ2-1; 8 bases are shared with TRBD1. The V segment lost 4 bases and the J segment 12 bases; nucleotides outside the gene matches: 8. CDR3 length: 13 amino acids. Germline V gene data show CDR1 as SGHDN and CDR2 as FVKESK. CDR3 loop: CASSRDRLYSQFF. DNA of the CDR3: TGTGCCAGCAGCCGGGACAGGCTTTATTCGCAGTTCTTC.

The rearrangement links TRBV18 to TRBJ2-1, with 7 nucleotides matching TRBD2. In germline, CDR1 is KGHSH, CDR2 LQKENI. The CDR3 runs to 17 residues. The V and J ends lost 5 bases and 12 bases, in that order; junction bases with no gene match: 22. CDR3 in amino acids: CASSSAFVAATGGGQFF. CDR3 nucleotides: TGTGCCAGCTCATCCGCTTTCGTAGCGGCCACGGGAGGTGGGCAGTTCTTC.

The chain has TRBV9 and TRBJ1-2; tentatively, D is TRBD1 (6 bases). V was shortened by 0 bases and J by 3 bases, with 12 bases between the two germline ends. The germline V gene encodes CDR1 SGDLS and CDR2 YYNGEE. The length of the CDR3 is 15 residues. The CDR3 sequence is CASSVEARTDYGYTF. CDR3 coding DNA: TGTGCCAGCAGCGTAGAGGCTAGGACAGACTATGGCTACACCTTC.

Concerning this clone: Mismatch with germline at one junction end may stem from a read error. V usage is TRBV20-1 and J usage is TRBJ2-5; a weak D match, TRBD1 (6 bases). Germline CDR1 DFQATT, CDR2 SNEGSKA (reference sequence). There are 11 residues in the CDR3. The CDR3: CSASRGEAQYF. DNA of the CDR3: TGCAGTGCCAGCAGGGGAGAGGCCCAGTACTTC.

V is TRBV9 and J is TRBJ2-1; possibly TRBD2 for D (5 bases). CDR1 and CDR2 (germline): SGDLS, YYNGEE. V was clipped by 2 bases and J by 1 base, with 10 bases between them. The CDR3 contains 15 residues. The CDR3 protein is CASSVERWSYNEQFF. In nucleotides, the CDR3 is TGTGCCAGCAGCGTCGAGCGGTGGTCCTACAATGAGCAGTTCTTC.

The chain employs TRBV10-3 and TRBJ2-4; 7 bases line up with TRBD2. The CDR3 contains 14 residues. Germline V gives CDR1 ENHRY, CDR2 SYGVKD. Trimming at V came to 10 bases and at J to 2 bases, leaving 8 bases not matched to a gene. The CDR3 DNA follows: TGTGCCAGCGGACTAGAGGGGACCAAAAACATTCAGTACTTC. This gives the protein CASGLEGTKNIQYF.

V usage is TRBV2 and J usage is TRBJ1-2, with D uncertain. Germline CDR1 and CDR2: SNHLY and FYNNEI. The germline V and J ends were trimmed by 6 bases and 1 base, with 9 bases remaining between them. The CDR3 has 13 amino acids. CDR3 residues: CASRILGNYGYTF. The CDR3 DNA follows: TGTGCCAGCAGGATTTTGGGTAACTATGGCTACACCTTC.

The DNA for the CDR3 is TGTGCCAGCAGCTCCCTCCGGACACCAGGCCGGGAGCTGTTTTTT. This codes for CASSSLRTPGRELFF. V usage is TRBV11-2 and J usage is TRBJ2-2; a weak D match, TRBD1 (5 bases). Trimming removed 4 bases from V and 9 bases from J, with 18 bases in between. CDR1 SGHAT and CDR2 FQNNGV come from the germline V gene. The CDR3 loop spans 15 amino acids.

The chain employs TRBV27 and TRBJ2-5, with TRBD1 matching 7 bases. The CDR3 contains 15 residues. After removal of 2 bases from V and 2 bases from J, the junction contained 5 bases not matched to a gene. Germline V gene data show CDR1 as MNHEY and CDR2 as SMNVEV (reference sequence). In DNA, the CDR3 is TGTGCCAGCAGTTTACAACAGGGGTCACAAGAGACCCAGTACTTC. As protein: CASSLQQGSQETQYF.

CDR3 DNA sequence: TGTGCCAGCATGGTCGGACCCGGACGGTACACTGAAGCTTTCTTT. The encoded protein is CASMVGPGRYTEAFF. V gene TRBV28 combines with J gene TRBJ1-1; D is ambiguous. Germline V gene data show CDR1 as MDHEN and CDR2 as SYDVKM. There are 15 residues in the CDR3. V dropped 7 bases and J dropped 3 bases, with 18 bases sitting between them.

This rearrangement joins TRBV7-6 to TRBJ1-3; tentative D call: TRBD1 (6 bases). Between the trimmed V and J ends, which lost 5 bases and 0 bases, there was a span of 11 bases. This CDR3 spans 15 amino acids. In germline, CDR1 is SGHVS, CDR2 FNYEAQ. The CDR3 loop reads CASSATGNSGNTIYF. In DNA form, the CDR3 reads TGTGCCAGCAGCGCGACAGGAAACTCTGGAAACACCATATATTTT.

The chain employs TRBV5-6 and TRBJ2-5; D gene ambiguous. This CDR3 region has 14 residues. Germline V gene data show CDR1 as SGHDT and CDR2 as YYEEEE. V shed 4 bases and J shed 5 bases, with 15 bases lying between them. The CDR3 loop is CASSLSLGQETQYF. The CDR3 bases are TGTGCCAGCAGCCTTTCTCTGGGCCAGGAGACCCAGTACTTC.

Turning to this clone: At one of its ends the junction is not consistent with the germline gene, which may arise from a read error. V gene TRBV7-7 combines with J gene TRBJ2-2; no definite D call. The CDR3 extends over 13 amino acids. In germline, CDR1 is SSHAT, CDR2 FNYEAQ (reference sequence). CDR3 in DNA: TGTGCTAGCAGCTTAGTTCGCACCGGGGAGCTGTTTTTT. Protein product: CASSLVRTGELFF.

This chain joins TRBV6-1 and TRBJ2-7; D is unresolved. CDR1 is MNHNS, CDR2 SASEGT, per germline. The CDR3 loop spans 12 amino acids. Trimming removed 3 bases from V and 4 bases from J, with 7 bases in between. CDR3 protein: CASSDLGYEQYF. The CDR3 region has the DNA TGTGCCAGCAGTGACTTGGGGTACGAGCAGTACTTC.

This chain connects TRBV10-2 to TRBJ1-3; D not certain. CDR3 size: 13 residues. Germline loops: CDR1 WSHSY, CDR2 SAAADI. V dropped 5 bases and J dropped 0 bases, with 5 bases sitting between them. CDR3 in DNA: TGCGCCAGCAGTCAACGCTCTGGAAACACCATATATTTT. Residues: CASSQRSGNTIYF.

This clone appeared a single time. The chain recombines TRBV29-1 with TRBJ1-2, with D hard to call. The CDR3 is 12 residues long. CDR1 is SQVTM, CDR2 ANQGSEA, per germline. V lost 4 bases, J lost 8 bases, and 14 bases lay in between. The CDR3: CSVARGSEGYTF. CDR3 bases: TGCAGCGTTGCTCGGGGTTCTGAAGGCTACACCTTC.

The chain couples TRBV18 to TRBJ2-1, with TRBD1 matching 12 bases. The junction had 12 bases not matched to a gene; V was cut back by 3 bases and J by 3 bases. CDR3 size: 19 residues. The germline V gene encodes CDR1 KGHSH and CDR2 LQKENI. CDR3 coding DNA: TGTGCCAGCTCACCGGACGGGACAGGGGGCTCATTGCTCTACAATGAGCAGTTCTTC. It translates to CASSPDGTGGSLLYNEQFF.

The chain carries TRBV14 and TRBJ2-7, with D perhaps given as TRBD1 or TRBD2 (6 bases each). This CDR3 is built from 15 residues. CDR1 and CDR2 from the germline V gene are SGHDN and FVKESK. V dropped 0 bases and J dropped 6 bases, with 15 bases sitting between them. CDR3 sequence (DNA): TGTGCCAGCAGCCAAGATTTTTCGGGGGCTGGCGAGCAGTACTTC. Encoded protein: CASSQDFSGAGEQYF.

The chain combines TRBV2 with TRBJ1-2; 8 nucleotides match TRBD1. The CDR3 length is 13 residues. With 3 bases clipped from V and 8 bases from J, the junction kept 5 bases outside the gene matches. Per germline, CDR1 SNHLY and CDR2 FYNNEI. CDR3: CASSDRGLLGYTF. In DNA, the CDR3 is TGTGCCAGCAGTGACAGGGGGCTGCTCGGCTACACCTTC. The full variable domain, rest sourced from reference TRBV2 and TRBJ1-2, is EPEVTQTPSHQVTQMGQEVILRCVPISNHLYFYWYRQILGQKVEFLVSFYNNEISEKSEIFDDQFSVERPDGSNFTLKIRSTKLEDSAMYFCASSDRGLLGYTFGSGTRLTVV.

The genes are TRBV5-1 and TRBJ2-3; the D is unclear. This CDR3 has 14 residues. V was pared by 0 bases and J by 2 bases, with 7 bases between. The germline V gene encodes CDR1 SGHRS and CDR2 YFSETQ. The CDR3 region is CASSLVTYTDTQYF. The CDR3 DNA sequence: TGCGCCAGCAGCTTGGTAACATACACAGATACGCAGTATTTT.

The V gene is TRBV5-1, the J gene TRBJ1-6; D may be TRBD1 (5 bases). V lost 5 bases to trimming and J lost 7 bases, with 13 bases between them. This CDR3 has 14 amino acids. Germline V gene lookup returns CDR1 SGHRS and CDR2 YFSETQ. CDR3 loop: CASRTDTWNSPLHF. DNA for the CDR3: TGCGCCAGCAGAACGGACACATGGAATTCACCCCTCCACTTT. The full variable domain, rest sourced from reference TRBV5-1 and TRBJ1-6, is KAGVTQTPRYLIKTRGQQVTLSCSPISGHRSVSWYQQTPGQGLQFLFEYFSETQRNKGNFPGRFSGRQFSNSRSEMNVSTLELGDSALYLCASRTDTWNSPLHFGNGTRLTVT.